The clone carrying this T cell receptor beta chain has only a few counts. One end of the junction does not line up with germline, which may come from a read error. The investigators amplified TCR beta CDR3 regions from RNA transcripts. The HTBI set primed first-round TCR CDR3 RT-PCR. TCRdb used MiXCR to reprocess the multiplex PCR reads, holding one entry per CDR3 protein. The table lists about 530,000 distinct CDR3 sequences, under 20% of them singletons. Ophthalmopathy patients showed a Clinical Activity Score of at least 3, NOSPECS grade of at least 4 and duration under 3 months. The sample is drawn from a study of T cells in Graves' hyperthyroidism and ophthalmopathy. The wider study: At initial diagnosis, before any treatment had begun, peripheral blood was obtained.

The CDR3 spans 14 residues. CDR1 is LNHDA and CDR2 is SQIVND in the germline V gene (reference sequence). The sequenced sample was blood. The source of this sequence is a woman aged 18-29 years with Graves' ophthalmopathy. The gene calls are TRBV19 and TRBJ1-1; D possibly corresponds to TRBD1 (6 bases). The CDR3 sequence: CASRIGQPNTEAFF. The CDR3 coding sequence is TGTGCCAGTAGGATAGGACAGCCGAACACTGAAGCTTTCTTT.